This TCR beta chain was sequenced for a study of shared clonotypes between healthy human individuals. Across the whole study: There were three CD4 naive, three CD4 memory, two CD8 naive and one CD8 memory plates per donor.

Repertoires were generated with immunoSEQ multiplex PCR, while TCRdb's copy carries only in-frame clones and drops some. The sample holds 950,000 to 1,100,000 clones, around 82% seen once. V shed 4 bases, J shed 5 bases, and the junction held 8 bases outside the gene matches. Looked up from germline, CDR1 is SGHNT and CDR2 is YYREEE (reference sequence). This CDR3 has 15 residues. Each sample came from a Caucasian adult donor living in Nashville, Tennessee. This chain connects TRBV5-4 to TRBJ2-2; 7 bases agree with TRBD1. The sample consisted of memory CD4+ T cells from PBMCs. Subset indicated: CD45RA-negative fraction. This clonotype was sampled from a man aged 18 to 30 in good health. Some clones in this sample may be carry-over from other donors' samples. CDR3 nucleotide sequence: TGTGCCAGCAGCCTAGGGGGCCTGAGTACCGGGGAGCTGTTTTTT. This codes for CASSLGGLSTGELFF.